This T cell receptor beta chain was observed in a study of post-analysis software for immune sequencing data. Study-wide points: Normalized Chao1 diversity was significantly lower in multiple sclerosis patients than in controls. TRBV segments more frequent in patients than in controls numbered several and included TRBV5-6, TRBV5-1 and TRBV20-1. Batch-matched samples strongly co-clustered by F measure.

cDNA libraries for TCR beta contained unique molecular identifiers. About 500,000 cDNA molecules were obtained per 1 to 10 million input T cells. One entry per CDR3 protein results from TCRdb running MiXCR on the PCR reads. The sample lists approximately 630,000 distinct CDR3 sequences; 59% were seen once. Remarks on this clonotype: Its specificity is not known.

Germline CDR1 is MNHEY and CDR2 is SMNVEV (reference sequence). CDR3 size: 13 residues. V dropped 5 bases and J dropped 8 bases, with 15 bases sitting between them. Sequenced material: blood. The receptor was derived from a girl aged 2 to 10 with multiple sclerosis. The chain recombines TRBV27 with TRBJ1-2; D is possibly TRBD1 (6 bases). Here the CDR3 DNA reads TGTGCCAGCAGTCCCTCAGGGGAGGGGGGCTACACCTTC. The encoded protein is CASSPSGEGGYTF.